This is a list of T cell receptor beta chains from one sample in a study of CD8 T cells in Susac syndrome. TCRdb fed the immunoSEQ multiplex PCR reads into MiXCR, producing one record per CDR3 protein. The data show about 300,000 distinct CDR3 sequences, over 75% seen once. Specimen: CD8+ T cells from PBMCs. The receptor source for this set is a human donor with multiple sclerosis. Both conserved end residues are part of each CDR3. Fields, in order: J gene, D gene, V gene, clone size, CDR3 protein, CDR3 DNA. A D gene is named only where the DNA matches it firmly. The listing skips clone size in some rows; elsewhere it reads once, few, many or a size class.

J: TRBJ2-2
D: NA
V: TRBV20-1
size: NA
CDR3: CSASSGVPNTGELFF
DNA: TGCAGTGCTTCATCGGGGGTACCTAACACCGGGGAGCTGTTTTTT

J: TRBJ2-7
D: NA
V: TRBV4-2
size: NA
CDR3: CASSQASGTDSYEQYF
DNA: TGTGCCAGCAGCCAAGCCTCCGGGACTGACTCCTACGAGCAGTACTTC

J: TRBJ1-1
D: NA
V: TRBV27
size: NA
CDR3: CASSLDTAPIGTEAFF
DNA: TGTGCCAGCAGTTTGGATACCGCTCCCATCGGGACTGAAGCTTTCTTT

J: TRBJ2-2
D: NA
V: TRBV15
size: once
CDR3: CATSRDPTGTDTGELFF
DNA: TGTGCCACCAGCAGAGACCCCACCGGGACGGATACCGGGGAGCTGTTTTTT

J: TRBJ1-1
D: TRBD1
V: TRBV6-2/TRBV6-3
size: NA
CDR3: CASSYLDRGATEAFF
DNA: TGTGCCAGCAGTTACCTGGACAGGGGAGCAACTGAAGCTTTCTTT

J: TRBJ2-3
D: NA
V: TRBV6-4
size: NA
CDR3: CASSPEEGDTDTQYF
DNA: TGTGCCAGCAGCCCTGAGGAGGGGGATACCGATACGCAGTATTTT

J: TRBJ2-5
D: NA
V: TRBV4-2
size: NA
CDR3: CASSQDTGVETQYF
DNA: TGTGCCAGCAGCCAAGATACCGGGGTAGAGACCCAGTACTTC

J: TRBJ2-3
D: NA
V: TRBV13
size: NA
CDR3: CASSLGSFTDTQYF
DNA: TGTGCCAGCAGCTTAGGATCTTTCACAGATACGCAGTATTTT

J: TRBJ2-3
D: TRBD2
V: TRBV27
size: NA
CDR3: CASSPGTSGTQQYF
DNA: TGTGCCAGCAGTCCCGGGACTAGCGGGACGCAACAGTATTTT

J: TRBJ2-5
D: NA
V: TRBV5-1
size: once
CDR3: CASSLVMERETQYF
DNA: TGCGCCAGCAGCTTGGTAATGGAGCGAGAGACCCAGTACTTC

J: TRBJ2-3
D: TRBD1
V: TRBV29-1
size: NA
CDR3: CSVGMTGASTDTQYF
DNA: TGCAGCGTTGGTATGACAGGGGCTAGCACAGATACGCAGTATTTT

J: TRBJ1-2
D: TRBD1
V: TRBV2
size: NA
CDR3: CASPAGVDRGQGYTF
DNA: TGTGCCAGCCCCGCCGGCGTCGACAGGGGGCAAGGCTACACCTTC

J: TRBJ2-1
D: TRBD2
V: TRBV24-1
size: NA
CDR3: CATSDSGTSGDSYNEQFF
DNA: TGTGCCACCAGTGATTCCGGGACTAGCGGGGACTCCTACAATGAGCAGTTCTTC

J: TRBJ2-7
D: NA
V: TRBV13
size: NA
CDR3: CASSLWGVSYEQYF
DNA: TGTGCCAGCAGCTTATGGGGGGTGTCCTACGAGCAGTACTTC

J: TRBJ1-2
D: TRBD1
V: TRBV25-1
size: NA
CDR3: CASSESGGRGGNYGYTF
DNA: TGTGCCAGCAGTGAAAGTGGGGGCAGGGGGGGTAACTATGGCTACACCTTC

J: TRBJ1-3
D: TRBD1
V: TRBV13
size: NA
CDR3: CASSAWTGFENTIYF
DNA: TGTGCCAGCAGCGCCTGGACAGGGTTTGAAAACACCATATATTTT

J: TRBJ1-1
D: NA
V: TRBV19
size: NA
CDR3: CATQAGGMNTEAFF
DNA: TGTGCCACCCAGGCGGGAGGGATGAACACTGAAGCTTTCTTT

J: TRBJ1-2
D: NA
V: TRBV18
size: NA
CDR3: CASSPRTEGVGYTF
DNA: TGTGCCAGCTCACCACGGACTGAGGGGGTCGGCTACACCTTC

J: TRBJ2-7
D: NA
V: TRBV30
size: NA
CDR3: CAWSHNILEGVAYEQYF
DNA: TGTGCCTGGAGTCATAATATCTTAGAGGGAGTAGCCTACGAGCAGTACTTC

J: TRBJ2-5
D: TRBD1
V: TRBV3-1
size: NA
CDR3: CASSQDLGTGTNQETQYF
DNA: TGTGCCAGCAGCCAAGATCTTGGGACAGGGACGAACCAAGAGACCCAGTACTTC

J: TRBJ2-1
D: NA
V: TRBV7-9
size: NA
CDR3: CASSLLGQDEQFF
DNA: TGTGCCAGCAGCTTATTAGGGCAGGACGAGCAGTTCTTC